The clone carrying this TCR beta chain was seen more than once but under ten times. Its antigen is undetermined. Per the germline V gene, CDR1 is SNHLY and CDR2 is FYNNEI. This CDR3 comprises 14 residues. The V gene lost 7 bases and the J gene lost 4 bases, with 13 bases spanning the gap. This record comes from a study of Ad26.COV2.S vaccination and SARS-CoV-2 variants. Overall study findings and caveats: Vaccine recipients surpassed placebo recipients in spike-specific TCR breadth.

The repertoire was sequenced with immunoSEQ multiplex PCR; TCRdb's copy has only in-frame clones and lacks some. The data show about 450,000 clones, with 89% seen just once and 2.5% held by the top ten. Documented treatment: roughly 19 received Ad26.COV2.S at low or high dose, single or two shots; roughly five received placebo; per-sample allocation not given. Specimen acquisition occurred on day 63 following the initial vaccine or placebo injection. The sequenced sample was peripheral blood, obtained in a trial of Ad26.COV2.S vaccine versus placebo. The chain combines TRBV2 with TRBJ2-2, with D uncertain. This TCR was sampled from a person between 18 and 60 years old who received the Ad26.COV2.S COVID-19 vaccine or a placebo. The CDR3 bases are TGTGCCAGCACCGATGTTGGTGGCACCGGGGAGCTGTTTTTT. It encodes CASTDVGGTGELFF.